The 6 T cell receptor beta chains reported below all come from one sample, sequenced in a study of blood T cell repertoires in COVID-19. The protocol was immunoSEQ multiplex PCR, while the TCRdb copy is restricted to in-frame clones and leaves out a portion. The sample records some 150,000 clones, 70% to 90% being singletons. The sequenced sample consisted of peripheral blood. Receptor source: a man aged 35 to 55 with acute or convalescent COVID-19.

CDR3 in DNA: TGTGCCAGCAGCTTGAGCCAGGCGAACACTGAAGCTTTCTTT. Translated: CASSLSQANTEAFF. The genes are TRBV5-5 and TRBJ1-1; D gene unclear. Germline V gene sequence: CDR1 SGHKS, CDR2 YYEKEE (reference sequence). The CDR3 totals 14 residues. V lost 1 base and J lost 1, with 8 bases in between.

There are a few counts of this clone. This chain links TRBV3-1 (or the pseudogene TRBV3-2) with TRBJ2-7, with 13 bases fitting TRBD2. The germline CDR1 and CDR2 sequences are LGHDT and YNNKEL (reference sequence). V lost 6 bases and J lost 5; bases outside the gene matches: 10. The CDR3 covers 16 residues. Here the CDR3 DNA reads TGTGCCAGCAGAGACGGGGGACTAGCGGGGAAGGACGAGCAGTACTTC. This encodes CASRDGGLAGKDEQYF.

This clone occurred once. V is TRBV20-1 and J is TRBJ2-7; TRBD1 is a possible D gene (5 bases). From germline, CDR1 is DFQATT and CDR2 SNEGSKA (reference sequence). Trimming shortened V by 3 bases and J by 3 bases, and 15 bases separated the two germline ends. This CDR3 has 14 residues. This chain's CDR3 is CSASGNQGYYEQYF. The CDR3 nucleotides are TGCAGTGCTAGTGGGAATCAGGGATACTACGAGCAGTACTTC.

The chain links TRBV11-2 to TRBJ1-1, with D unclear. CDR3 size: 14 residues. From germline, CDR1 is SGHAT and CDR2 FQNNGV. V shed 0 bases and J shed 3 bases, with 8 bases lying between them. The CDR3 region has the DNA TGTGCCAGCAGCTTAGATCCCCAGTACACTGAAGCTTTCTTT. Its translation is CASSLDPQYTEAFF.

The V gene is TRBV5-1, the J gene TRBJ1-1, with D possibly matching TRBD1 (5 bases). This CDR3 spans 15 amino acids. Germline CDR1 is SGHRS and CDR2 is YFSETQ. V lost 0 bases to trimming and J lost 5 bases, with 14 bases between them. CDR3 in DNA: TGCGCCAGCAGCTTGGAACAGGCAGTCATGACTGAAGCTTTCTTT. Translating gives CASSLEQAVMTEAFF.

Written as DNA, the CDR3 is TGTGCCAGTAGCCTAGGACAGGGACTACCGGCGGAGCAGCCCCAGCATTTT. Its translation: CASSLGQGLPAEQPQHF. The chain employs TRBV19 and TRBJ1-5; 8 nucleotides line up with TRBD1. V lost 6 bases, J lost 7 bases, and 17 bases stayed unmatched. Germline V lookup: CDR1 LNHDA, CDR2 SQIVND (reference sequence). The CDR3 extends over 17 amino acids. Full variable domain (missing parts from reference TRBV19 and TRBJ1-5): DGGITQSPKYLFRKEGQNVTLSCEQNLNHDAMYWYRQDPGQGLRLIYYSQIVNDFQKGDIAEGYSVSREKKESFPLTVTSAQKNPTAFYLCASSLGQGLPAEQPQHFGDGTRLSIL.